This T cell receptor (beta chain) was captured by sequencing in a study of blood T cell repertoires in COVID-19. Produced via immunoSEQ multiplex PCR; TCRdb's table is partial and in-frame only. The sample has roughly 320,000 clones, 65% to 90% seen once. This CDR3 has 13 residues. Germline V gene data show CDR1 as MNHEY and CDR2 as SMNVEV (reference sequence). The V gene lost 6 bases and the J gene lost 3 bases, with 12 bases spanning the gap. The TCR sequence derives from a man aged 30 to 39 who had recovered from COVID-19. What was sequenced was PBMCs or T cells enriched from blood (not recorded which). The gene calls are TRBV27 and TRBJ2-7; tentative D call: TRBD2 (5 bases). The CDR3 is CASSVGGGYEQYF. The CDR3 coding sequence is TGTGCCAGCAGCGTAGGCGGAGGCTACGAGCAGTACTTC.